Listed here are 13 T cell receptor beta chains from one sample, sequenced in a study of cytomegalovirus exposure and HLA in healthy donors. 13 Jbeta primers and 60 Vbeta primers were used for the PCR. Generated by immunoSEQ multiplex PCR, the TCRdb table keeps only in-frame clones and is missing some. The data contain about 97,000 clones, around 82% of them singletons. The specimen sequenced was PBMCs. The receptors originated from a man in his forties in good health and CMV-seropositive.

The chain is built from TRBV7-9 and TRBJ1-1; 8 positions agree with TRBD1. The CDR3 runs to 15 residues. Trimming cost V 5 bases and J 3 bases; bases outside gene matches: 8. CDR1 and CDR2 from the germline V gene are SEHNR and FQNEAQ (reference sequence). CDR3 sequence: CASSPGQGTYTEAFF. CDR3 bases: TGTGCCAGCAGCCCCGGACAGGGAACCTACACTGAAGCTTTCTTT.

The chain combines TRBV13 with TRBJ1-2, with unresolved D. With 5 bases removed from V and 0 bases from J, the gap between germline ends came to 7 bases. The germline V gene has CDR1 PRHDT and CDR2 FYEKMQ (reference sequence). There are 13 residues in the CDR3. In nucleotides, the CDR3 is TGTGCCAGCAGCAAAGACACTAACTATGGCTACACCTTC. It specifies CASSKDTNYGYTF.

V and J are TRBV6-1 and TRBJ1-1; tentative D call: TRBD1 (6 bases). CDR1 and CDR2 from the germline V gene are MNHNS and SASEGT. CDR3 length: 13 amino acids. V dropped 6 bases and J dropped 6 bases, with 14 bases sitting between them. In DNA form, the CDR3 reads TGTGCCAGCAGCGACGAGAACAGGGCTGAAGCTTTCTTT. Protein product: CASSDENRAEAFF.

The chain couples TRBV27 to TRBJ2-7, with 8 bases that match TRBD2. The trim removed 9 bases at V and 3 bases at J, leaving 7 bases unmatched. Germline lookup yields CDR1 MNHEY and CDR2 SMNVEV (reference sequence). The CDR3 is made up of 13 amino acids. CDR3 protein: CASRPAGVYEQYF. The CDR3 nucleotides read TGTGCCAGTCGTCCAGCGGGAGTCTACGAGCAGTACTTC.

This sequence joins TRBV10-3 and TRBJ2-7; TRBD1 matches 7 bases. Germline V gene lookup returns CDR1 ENHRY and CDR2 SYGVKD. The ends lost 10 bases at V and 5 bases at J; junction bases unmatched: 14. The CDR3 has 14 amino acids. The CDR3 DNA reads TGTGCCAGCAATATAGACAGGGACGGGAACGAGCAGTACTTC. This translates into CASNIDRDGNEQYF.

The table lists this clone with a count of one. V is TRBV28 and J is TRBJ1-2, with D possibly matching TRBD1 (6 bases). Trimming pared 6 bases from V and 4 bases from J, leaving 9 bases between. This CDR3 is 12 amino acids long. Germline V gives CDR1 MDHEN, CDR2 SYDVKM. For the CDR3, the DNA is TGTGCCAGCAGCGGGACATCCTATGGCTACACCTTC. Its translation: CASSGTSYGYTF.

This clone turned up a few times. The CDR3 protein is CASSLGPNTEAFF. The CDR3 DNA is TGTGCCAGCAGCTTAGGGCCGAACACTGAAGCTTTCTTT. This rearrangement joins TRBV11-3 to TRBJ1-1; no definite D call. This CDR3 spans 13 amino acids. Germline assignment: CDR1 SGHNT and CDR2 YENEEA. Between the trimmed V and J ends, which lost 1 base and 1 base, there was a span of 4 bases.

This chain uses TRBV5-1 with TRBJ2-1; TRBD2 aligns across 11 bases. CDR1 is SGHRS and CDR2 is YFSETQ in the germline V gene. This CDR3 has 14 amino acids. V lost 8 bases to trimming and J lost 9 bases; unmatched junction nucleotides: 10. The CDR3 region is CASQLAGGPREQFF. The CDR3 DNA sequence: TGCGCCAGTCAATTAGCGGGAGGGCCGCGTGAGCAGTTCTTC.

This chain joins TRBV13 and TRBJ2-7; 7 nucleotides line up with TRBD1. The V gene end was trimmed by 4 bases and the J gene end by 5 bases; junction bases not matched to a gene: 8. The CDR3 spans 14 residues. The germline V gene encodes CDR1 PRHDT and CDR2 FYEKMQ (reference sequence). The CDR3 DNA reads TGTGCCAGCAGCTCGACAGGGAGTGTCAACGAGCAGTACTTC. Translating it yields CASSSTGSVNEQYF.

The rearrangement joins TRBV7-9 to TRBJ2-3; D unresolved. V lost 6 bases, J lost 2 bases, and 6 bases lay in between. The CDR3 runs to 12 residues. CDR1 SEHNR and CDR2 FQNEAQ come from the germline V gene (reference sequence). CDR3 DNA sequence: TGTGCCAGCAGAGAGCACACAGATACGCAGTATTTT. Translation gives CASREHTDTQYF.

This clone was observed a few times. V and J are TRBV5-1 and TRBJ2-2, with D uncertain. With 2 bases removed from V and 4 bases from J, the gap between germline ends came to 9 bases. CDR3 size: 14 residues. Germline-derived CDR1 and CDR2 are SGHRS and YFSETQ. The DNA for the CDR3 is TGCGCCAGCAGCTTTGGCCCGGGCACCGGGGAGCTGTTTTTT. Protein sequence: CASSFGPGTGELFF.

Remarks on this clone: One end of the junction varies from germline; a read error may be responsible. The chain employs TRBV7-9 and TRBJ2-7; TRBD2 agrees at 7 bases. The germline V gene encodes CDR1 SEHNR and CDR2 FQNEAQ (reference sequence). The CDR3 loop spans 15 amino acids. The CDR3 DNA reads TGTTCCAGCAGCTGGGGGGGGTATTCCACCTACGAGCAGTACTTC. This sequence encodes CSSSWGGYSTYEQYF.

V is TRBV5-1 and J is TRBJ2-1, with TRBD1 matching 9 bases. CDR1 is SGHRS and CDR2 is YFSETQ in the germline V gene. V was pared by 1 base and J by 6 bases, with 5 bases of the junction left unmatched. The length of the CDR3 is 15 residues. DNA for the CDR3: TGCGCCAGCAGCTTGACGGGACAGGGAGGCAATGAGCAGTTCTTC. The encoded protein is CASSLTGQGGNEQFF.